This TCR beta chain came from a study of shared clonotypes between healthy human individuals. Study background: Plates per donor: three CD4 naive, three CD4 memory, two CD8 naive, one CD8 memory.

CD8 cells regarded as naive lacked CD45RO, were positively chosen for CCR7, and omitted terminally differentiated effector memory CD45RA+ cells. Concerning this clone itself: As yet, its antigen is unknown.

Assay: immunoSEQ multiplex PCR; the TCRdb copy retains only in-frame clones and omits some. The table lists roughly 770,000 clones, about 96% of them singletons. Study results and limitations: Unshared clonotypes carried lower generation probabilities than those common to all four donors.

CDR3 length: 13 amino acids. Germline V lookup: CDR1 SGHKS, CDR2 YYEKEE (reference sequence). Trimming pared 5 bases from V and 0 bases from J, leaving 8 bases between. J is TRBJ1-1 and V is TRBV5-5; no clear D gene. The TCR sequence derives from a young man in good health. The sample taken for sequencing was naive CD8+ T cells sorted from blood. CDR3 in DNA: TGTGCCAGCAGTTACGGGGTGAACACTGAAGCTTTCTTT. This gives the protein CASSYGVNTEAFF.